A single sample gave rise to the 20 T cell receptor beta chains below, sequenced in a study of technical replicates of blood from a few donors. Method: immunoSEQ multiplex PCR; TCRdb's copy keeps in-frame clones and lacks some. The sample lists tens of thousands of clones; just under 95% were seen once. Sequencing input: T cells isolated from PBMCs. These receptors all stem from a human donor in good health.

The chain has TRBV30 and TRBJ1-1; D perhaps matches TRBD1 (6 bases). V lost 1 base, J lost 0 bases, and 6 bases lay in between. The length of the CDR3 is 13 residues. Per the germline V gene, CDR1 is GTSNPN and CDR2 is SVGIG (reference sequence). The CDR3 region has the DNA TGTGCCTGGAGTGGACAGGTGAACACTGAAGCTTTCTTT. This sequence encodes CAWSGQVNTEAFF.

The chain recombines TRBV6-5 with TRBJ2-7; D is undetermined. This CDR3 is 13 amino acids long. Germline CDR1 is MNHEY and CDR2 is SVGAGI. The ends were cut back, 9 bases at V and 2 bases at J, with 14 bases in the middle. The chain's CDR3 is CASQSGYAYEQYF. The CDR3, as DNA: TGTGCCAGTCAGTCCGGGTATGCCTACGAGCAGTACTTC.

Here the CDR3 DNA reads TGTGCCAGCAGTGAAGCCGGGGTGAGGGATGAAGCTTTCTTT. It encodes CASSEAGVRDEAFF. The chain combines TRBV6-1 with TRBJ1-1; unclear D gene. With 0 bases removed from V and 7 bases from J, the gap between germline ends came to 12 bases. The CDR3 is 14 residues long. CDR1 MNHNS and CDR2 SASEGT come from the germline V gene.

The chain uses TRBV28 and TRBJ2-6, with 9 bases lining up with TRBD1. Trimming at V came to 3 bases and at J to 1 base, leaving 1 base not matched to a gene. Germline loops: CDR1 MDHEN, CDR2 SYDVKM. CDR3 length: 16 residues. CDR3 DNA sequence: TGTGCCAGCAGTTTGGGGACAGGGTCTGGGGCCAACGTCCTGACTTTC. This gives the protein CASSLGTGSGANVLTF.

The chain employs TRBV23-1 and TRBJ1-1, with a weak D call TRBD1 (6 bases). TRBV23-1 is annotated as an ORF whose role is uncertain. The germline V and J ends were trimmed by 3 bases and 2 bases, with 16 bases remaining between them. This CDR3 region has 16 residues. CDR3 sequence reads: CASSQPRQDHNTEAFF. In DNA, the CDR3 is TGCGCCAGCAGTCAGCCTCGACAGGACCACAACACTGAAGCTTTCTTT.

This chain links TRBV5-1 with TRBJ2-7, with 8 bases lining up with TRBD1. CDR1 is SGHRS, CDR2 YFSETQ, per germline. Germline trimming cut 4 bases from V and 6 bases from J; bases unmatched to any gene: 9. The CDR3 sequence is 14 residues long. The CDR3 nucleotides are TGCGCCAGCAGCACGGTGGACAGGGTCGGCGAGCAGTACTTC. The encoded protein is CASSTVDRVGEQYF. Together with reference TRBV5-1 and TRBJ2-7, the CDR3 gives the full variable domain: KAGVTQTPRYLIKTRGQQVTLSCSPISGHRSVSWYQQTPGQGLQFLFEYFSETQRNKGNFPGRFSGRQFSNSRSEMNVSTLELGDSALYLCASSTVDRVGEQYFGPGTRLTVT.

The J gene is TRBJ2-1, the V gene TRBV7-3; weak D call: TRBD2 (7 bases). The germline V gene has CDR1 SGHTA and CDR2 FQGTGA. The V gene lost 3 bases and the J gene lost 7 bases, with 10 bases spanning the gap. The CDR3 sequence is 13 residues long. CDR3 sequence (DNA): TGTGCCAGCAGCTTGGGAGGGGGTAATGAGCAGTTCTTC. Protein product: CASSLGGGNEQFF.

This chain links TRBV5-1 with TRBJ2-2; 9 positions match TRBD1. The CDR3 is 18 amino acids. The J segment lost 0 bases and the V segment lost 3 bases, leaving 9 bases of the junction unmatched. Germline CDR1 reads SGHRS; CDR2 reads YFSETQ. CDR3: CASSYRQGDYPNTGELFF. DNA for the CDR3: TGCGCCAGCAGCTACCGACAGGGGGATTACCCGAACACCGGGGAGCTGTTTTTT.

The chain uses TRBV30 and TRBJ2-7, with D unclear. The V end lost 0 bases, the J end lost 9 bases, and 12 bases lay between the germline ends. The CDR3 has 12 residues. Looked up from germline, CDR1 is GTSNPN and CDR2 is SVGIG (reference sequence). CDR3 nucleotides: TGTGCCTGGAGTGTACTACCGAACGGGCAGTACTTC. Protein product: CAWSVLPNGQYF.

The chain links TRBV5-1 to TRBJ1-2; no clear D. Trimming left V 2 bases short and J 8 bases short, with 16 bases between. CDR1 SGHRS and CDR2 YFSETQ come from the germline V gene. The CDR3 is 14 amino acids. The chain's CDR3 is CASSFDTTARGYTF. In DNA, the CDR3 is TGCGCCAGCAGCTTTGATACCACGGCGCGGGGCTACACCTTC.

V gene TRBV10-2 combines with J gene TRBJ1-2, with D perhaps matching TRBD1 (5 bases). The CDR3 sequence is 13 residues long. Germline V gene lookup returns CDR1 WSHSY and CDR2 SAAADI. V was trimmed by 5 bases and J by 2 bases, leaving 9 bases between them. In DNA form, the CDR3 reads TGCGCCAGCAGTACGACAGACAACTATGGCTACACCTTC. It specifies CASSTTDNYGYTF.

V is TRBV2 and J is TRBJ1-2; tentative D call: TRBD1 (5 bases). The V end was cut by 7 bases, the J end by 4 bases, with 16 bases between. The germline V gene has CDR1 SNHLY and CDR2 FYNNEI. This CDR3 has 14 amino acids. The CDR3 here is CASTDRQTSYGYTF. The CDR3 bases are TGTGCCAGCACTGACAGACAAACCTCCTATGGCTACACCTTC.

V usage is TRBV28 and J usage is TRBJ1-2; D unclear. Trimming removed 6 bases at V and 3 bases at J, with 11 bases between. CDR1 MDHEN and CDR2 SYDVKM come from the germline V gene. CDR3 length equals 13 residues. CDR3 region: CASSEWGDYGYTF. CDR3 coding DNA: TGTGCCAGCAGCGAGTGGGGAGACTATGGCTACACCTTC.

The chain joins TRBV7-3 to TRBJ2-5; D is possibly TRBD2 (7 bases). The CDR3 has 18 residues. V lost 4 bases and J lost 5, with 26 bases in between. Germline values: CDR1 SGHTA, CDR2 FQGTGA. In DNA, the CDR3 is TGTGCCAGCAGCTCGGGGTCCCGGGGGGCAGCGGGTTGGGAGACCCAGTACTTC. This translates into CASSSGSRGAAGWETQYF.

The V and J genes are TRBV9 and TRBJ1-2; a weak D match, TRBD1 (5 bases). There are 13 residues in the CDR3. The germline gives CDR1 SGDLS, CDR2 YYNGEE. Trimming took off 4 bases at V and 6 bases at J, with 13 bases between the two ends. CDR3 DNA sequence: TGTGCCAGCAGCTTACAGGACGTGGATGGCTACACCTTC. It yields the protein CASSLQDVDGYTF. The full variable domain, completed using reference TRBV9 and TRBJ1-2, is DSGVTQTPKHLITATGQRVTLRCSPRSGDLSVYWYQQSLDQGLQFLIQYYNGEERAKGNILERFSAQQFPDLHSELNLSSLELGDSALYFCASSLQDVDGYTFGSGTRLTVV.

The V call is TRBV13, the J call TRBJ2-3; 8 positions agree with TRBD1. This CDR3 spans 19 amino acids. Germline V gene lookup returns CDR1 PRHDT and CDR2 FYEKMQ (reference sequence). The trim removed 5 bases at V and 0 bases at J, leaving 16 bases unmatched. The CDR3 nucleotides read TGTGCCAGCAGCATTCCGGGACAGGAGAAACGACGCAGCACAGATACGCAGTATTTT. This codes for CASSIPGQEKRRSTDTQYF.

This rearrangement joins TRBV4-1 to TRBJ2-7; D is unclear. Trimming pared 2 bases from V and 3 bases from J, leaving 20 bases between. Germline V gene lookup returns CDR1 MGHRA and CDR2 YSYEKL. The length of the CDR3 is 17 residues. CDR3 DNA: TGCGCCAGCAGCCAATATACCCGGGTTGGAGCGTACTACGAGCAGTACTTC. As protein: CASSQYTRVGAYYEQYF.

This chain joins TRBV30 and TRBJ1-2; D gene uncertain. The CDR3 length is 13 residues. Trimming removed 8 bases at V and 2 bases at J, with 15 bases between. Per the germline V gene, CDR1 is GTSNPN and CDR2 is SVGIG (reference sequence). The CDR3 DNA follows: TGTGCCGGGTCAAGCCGACTAAACTATGGCTACACCTTC. Its protein is CAGSSRLNYGYTF.

V usage is TRBV29-1 and J usage is TRBJ2-7, with TRBD2 matching 7 bases. Germline V gene lookup returns CDR1 SQVTM and CDR2 ANQGSEA. This CDR3 spans 13 amino acids. Trimming removed 5 bases from V and 2 bases from J; junction bases left unmatched: 6. CDR3: CSVYSGPAYEQYF. The CDR3 bases are TGCAGCGTTTATAGCGGGCCAGCCTACGAGCAGTACTTC.

This chain joins TRBV30 and TRBJ1-2; 11 bases are shared with TRBD1. The J segment lost 6 bases and the V segment lost 4 bases, leaving 10 bases of the junction unmatched. Germline V lookup: CDR1 GTSNPN, CDR2 SVGIG (reference sequence). The CDR3 has 15 residues. CDR3 nucleotides: TGTGCCTGGACTCCAGGACAGGGGGCTAGGAATGGCTACACCTTC. Its translation is CAWTPGQGARNGYTF.